This paragraph covers one T cell receptor (beta chain) sequence. Its antigen is still unknown. Base qualities were left out, and no much larger clone turns up one base away. Profiling of TCR beta VDJ combinations and CDR3 sequences used genomic DNA as the template. An Illumina HiSeq 2000 was used for TCR repertoire sequencing. The authors processed their data as follows. Repertoire assessment relied on Simpson's diversity index, CDR3 size and DJ length profiles, and TRBV/TRBJ rearrangement plots. The most abundant DNA sequence in the deep sequencing data was defined as the immunodominant clone. CDR3 amino acid sequences were screened for sharing across subjects and were compared with published repertoires and the VDJdb database. TCRdb ran its own pipeline on the public reads, namely fastp trimming at Q25 and MiXCR clone calling, and kept in-frame beta chains. Entries that share a CDR3 protein sequence are merged under the most common genes and DNA. The V and J calls and clone size are TCRdb's, not the authors'. Within this sample are roughly 500,000 distinct CDR3 sequences, with 25% to 40% of them counted one time only. The ten largest account for roughly 0.89% of the sample.

The CDR3 covers 13 residues, taking in both the cysteine and the phenylalanine. Just the 39-base CDR3 DNA is kept, in frame starting at base 1. V and J are trimmed by 5 bases and 6 bases, and the gene matches miss 4 bases of the junction. The data belong to a study of CD8+CD57+ T cells in acquired aplastic anemia (dated by TCRdb to 2017 to 2018). Background on the whole study: A mean of approximately 3 ug of DNA, ranging from roughly 0.2 to 27.4 ug, was extracted from sorted CD4+ and CD8+ cells. CD8+CD57+ expansion was defined as a frequency above the mean frequency observed in healthy subjects.

Patients chosen for sequencing had shown expansion of CD8+CD57+ cells by flow cytometry. Every patient had severe acquired aplastic anemia, diagnosed using the International Study of Aplastic Anemia and Agranulocytosis and Camitta criteria. Patients had received no therapy at the time of blood sampling. In the study, sorted CD4+ and CD8+ blood T cells from patients with severe aplastic anemia and from healthy subjects underwent deep sequencing of TCR repertoires. In the USA, patient enrollment took place under clinicaltrials.gov protocols 00001620, 01623167, 00001397, 00071045, 00081523 and 00961064. Ficoll-Paque density gradient centrifugation was used to isolate peripheral blood mononuclear cells. Before DNA extraction, CD4+ and CD8+ T cells were sorted with FACS or magnetic beads. Study-level results and caveats: No significant difference in CD8+ Simpson's diversity was found between patients and healthy controls (P=0.060). Although under 35 CD8+ CDR3 sequences were shared by patients and controls, these sequences appeared highly expressed in patients and within the immunodominant clones of patients.

The TCR originated in a human donor with aplastic anemia. The chain joins TRBV12-3 or TRBV12-4 to TRBJ2-1; 7 junctional bases match TRBD2. Sequencing was performed on sorted CD4+, CD8+, or CD8+CD57+ T cells (not recorded which) from PBMCs. Here the CDR3 is given as CASSEGTTNEQFF. The DNA sequence is as follows: TGTGCCAGCAGTGAGGGGACTACCAATGAGCAGTTCTTC.